This T cell receptor (beta chain) was sequenced for a study of CD8 T cells in ankylosing spondylitis. Whole-study findings and limits: Fewer than ten highly homologous variants made up a TCR beta motif that seemed to typify ankylosing spondylitis blood. Several of the motif variants were reported before in synovial fluid and blood from reactive arthritis. The authors reported significant enrichment of disease-linked clones in matched ankylosing spondylitis synovial fluid. Clones that were linked to disease were CD8+ and were relatively rare in peripheral blood.

Ten or more counts support this clonotype. The antigen is unknown. V was pared by 1 base and J by 6 bases, with 9 bases of the junction left unmatched. There are 16 residues in the CDR3. Germline CDR1 MGHRA, CDR2 YSYEKL. In making TCR beta libraries, quantitative 5'-RACE with molecular barcodes was used. TCRdb re-called the 5' RACE reads with MiXCR, one entry per CDR3 protein. This sample has fewer than 550,000 distinct CDR3 sequences; approximately 5% occur once, and the top ten carry roughly 3.2%. V usage is TRBV4-1 and J usage is TRBJ1-5; 7 bases line up with TRBD1. Specimen: blood, either unsorted or a sorted T cell fraction (not recorded which). The receptor's source is a male donor with ankylosing spondylitis. CDR3: CASSQVVRTGGQPQHF. CDR3 DNA sequence: TGCGCCAGCAGCCAAGTTGTAAGGACAGGCGGTCAGCCCCAGCATTTT.